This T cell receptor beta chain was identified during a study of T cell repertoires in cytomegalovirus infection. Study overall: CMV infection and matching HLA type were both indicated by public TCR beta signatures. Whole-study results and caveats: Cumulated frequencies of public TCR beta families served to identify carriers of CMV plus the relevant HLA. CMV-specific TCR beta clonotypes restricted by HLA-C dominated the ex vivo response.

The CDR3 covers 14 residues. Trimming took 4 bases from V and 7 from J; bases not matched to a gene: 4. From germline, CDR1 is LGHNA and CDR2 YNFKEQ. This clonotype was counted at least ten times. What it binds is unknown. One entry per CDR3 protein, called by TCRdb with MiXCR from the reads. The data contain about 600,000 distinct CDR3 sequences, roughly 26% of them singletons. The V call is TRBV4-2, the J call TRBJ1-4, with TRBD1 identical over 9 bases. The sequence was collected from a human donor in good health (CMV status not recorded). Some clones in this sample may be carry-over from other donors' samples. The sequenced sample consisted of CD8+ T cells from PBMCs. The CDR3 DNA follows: TGTGCCAGCAGCCTACAGGGGGCTCCTGAAAAACTGTTTTTT. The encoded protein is CASSLQGAPEKLFF.